This TCR beta chain was recovered during a study of regulatory T cells in long-lasting Graves disease. In building TCR beta libraries, iRepertoire HTBI primers were used together with Arm-PCR of CDR3 regions. In the original workflow: Samples revealed approximately 60 TRBV and 14 TRBJ segments. A single record per CDR3 protein comes from TCRdb applying MiXCR to the multiplex PCR reads. These V and J calls rely on TCRdb rather than the paper's analysis. The repertoire includes about 290,000 distinct CDR3 sequences, 22% of them detected once, and around 50% sits in the top ten. Time point specified: persistent/refractory GD, antithyroid drugs over 5 years with positive TRAb. Isolated PBMC RNA provided the starting material for the TCR library. The study's findings and limits: Researchers examined only peripheral blood and not thyroid tissue. Persistent patients had more shared public clonotypes (under 3,000) than new patients (about 920).

As for this clonotype: Its cognate antigen is unknown.

The CDR3 sequence is 12 residues long. V shed 3 bases and J 8 bases; nucleotides not matched to a gene: 3. In germline, CDR1 is LNHDA, CDR2 SQIVND (reference sequence). V usage is TRBV19 and J usage is TRBJ1-2; TRBD1 matches 7 bases. Here the sequenced sample was peripheral blood mononuclear cells (PBMCs), taken when the disease was refractory, from a patient treated with antithyroid drugs. The origin of this receptor is a female donor with Graves disease. Written as DNA, the CDR3 is TGTGCCAGTAGTATGACAGGGCTCGGCTACACCTTC. Residues: CASSMTGLGYTF. Using reference TRBV19 and TRBJ1-2 for the parts outside the CDR3, the full variable domain is DGGITQSPKYLFRKEGQNVTLSCEQNLNHDAMYWYRQDPGQGLRLIYYSQIVNDFQKGDIAEGYSVSREKKESFPLTVTSAQKNPTAFYLCASSMTGLGYTFGSGTRLTVV.